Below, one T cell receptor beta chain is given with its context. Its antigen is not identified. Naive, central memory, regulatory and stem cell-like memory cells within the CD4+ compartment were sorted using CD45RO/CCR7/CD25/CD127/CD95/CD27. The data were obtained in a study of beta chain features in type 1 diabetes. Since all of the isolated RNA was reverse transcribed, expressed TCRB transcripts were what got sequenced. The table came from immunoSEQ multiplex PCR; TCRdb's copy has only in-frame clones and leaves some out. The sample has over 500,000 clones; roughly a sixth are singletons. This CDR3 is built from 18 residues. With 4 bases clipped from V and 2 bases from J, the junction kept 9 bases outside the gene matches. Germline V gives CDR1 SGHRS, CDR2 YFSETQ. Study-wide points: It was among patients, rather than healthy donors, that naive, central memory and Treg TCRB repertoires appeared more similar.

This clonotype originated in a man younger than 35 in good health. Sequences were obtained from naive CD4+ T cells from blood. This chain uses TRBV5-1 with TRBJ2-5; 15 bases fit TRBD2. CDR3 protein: CASSPGTSGRMIQETQYF. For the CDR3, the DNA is TGCGCCAGCAGCCCCGGGACTAGCGGGAGGATGATTCAAGAGACCCAGTACTTC.